What follows describes a single T cell receptor beta chain. The authors ran a second PCR of roughly 6 to 12 cycles using a sample-barcoded 5' primer and a J-beta primer mix. TCRdb used MiXCR to reprocess the 5' RACE reads, holding one entry per CDR3 protein. The sample includes fewer than 900,000 distinct CDR3 sequences, 35% to 45% of them seen just once. The sample comes from a study of blood T cells in healthy people across ages. Per germline, CDR1 MNHEY and CDR2 SVGEGT. There are 18 residues in the CDR3. V lost 3 bases to trimming and J lost 0 bases, with 15 bases between them. Sequencing was carried out using blood. The TCR originated in a woman in her sixties in good health. This chain joins TRBV6-2 or TRBV6-3 and TRBJ2-6; D is possibly TRBD1 (5 bases). The CDR3 region has the DNA TGTGCCAGCAGTTATAGGGGCAAGACCCACTCTGGGGCCAACGTCCTGACTTTC. This gives the protein CASSYRGKTHSGANVLTF.